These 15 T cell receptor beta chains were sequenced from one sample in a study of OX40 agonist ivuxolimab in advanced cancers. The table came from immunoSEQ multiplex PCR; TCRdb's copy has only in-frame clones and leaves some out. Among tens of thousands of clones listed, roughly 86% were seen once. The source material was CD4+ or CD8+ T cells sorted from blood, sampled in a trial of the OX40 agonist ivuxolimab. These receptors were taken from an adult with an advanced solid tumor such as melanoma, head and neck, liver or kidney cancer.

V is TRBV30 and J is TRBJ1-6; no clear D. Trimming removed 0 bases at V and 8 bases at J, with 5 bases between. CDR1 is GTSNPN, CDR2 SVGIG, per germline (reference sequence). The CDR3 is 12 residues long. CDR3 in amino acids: CAWSVGYSPLHF. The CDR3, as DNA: TGTGCCTGGAGTGTCGGTTATTCACCCCTCCACTTT.

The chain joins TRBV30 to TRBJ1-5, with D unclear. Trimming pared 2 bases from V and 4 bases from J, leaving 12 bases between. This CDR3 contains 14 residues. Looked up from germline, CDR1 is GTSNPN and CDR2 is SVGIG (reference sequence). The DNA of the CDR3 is TGTGCCTGGAGTACCTCAGGTTTTAATCAGCCCCAGCATTTT. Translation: CAWSTSGFNQPQHF.

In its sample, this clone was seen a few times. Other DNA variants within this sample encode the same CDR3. In nucleotides, the CDR3 is TGTGCCAGCAGCTTAGGGGTCCAAGAGACCCAGTACTTC. It codes for CASSLGVQETQYF. The chain recombines TRBV7-2 with TRBJ2-5; D gene unclear. The CDR3 spans 13 residues. V was trimmed by 1 base and J by 1 base, leaving 4 bases between them. The germline CDR1 and CDR2 sequences are SGHTA and FQGNSA.

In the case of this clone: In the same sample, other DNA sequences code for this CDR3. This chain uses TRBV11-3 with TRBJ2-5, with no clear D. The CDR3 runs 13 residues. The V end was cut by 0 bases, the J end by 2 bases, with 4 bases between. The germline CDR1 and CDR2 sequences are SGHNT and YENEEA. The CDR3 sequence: CASSLDRQETQYF. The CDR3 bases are TGTGCCAGCAGCTTAGACAGGCAAGAGACCCAGTACTTC.

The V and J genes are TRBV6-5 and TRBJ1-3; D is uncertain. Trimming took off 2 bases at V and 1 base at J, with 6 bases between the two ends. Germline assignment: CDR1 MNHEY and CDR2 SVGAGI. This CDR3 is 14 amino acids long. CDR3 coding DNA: TGTGCCAGCAGTTACGAAGCTTCTGGAAACACCATATATTTT. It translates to CASSYEASGNTIYF.

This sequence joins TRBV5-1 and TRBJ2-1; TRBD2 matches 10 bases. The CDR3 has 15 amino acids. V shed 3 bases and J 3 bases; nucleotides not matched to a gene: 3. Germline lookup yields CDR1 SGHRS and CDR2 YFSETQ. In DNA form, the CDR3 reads TGCGCCAGCAGCTCGTTAGCGGGAGGCTACAATGAGCAGTTCTTC. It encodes CASSSLAGGYNEQFF.

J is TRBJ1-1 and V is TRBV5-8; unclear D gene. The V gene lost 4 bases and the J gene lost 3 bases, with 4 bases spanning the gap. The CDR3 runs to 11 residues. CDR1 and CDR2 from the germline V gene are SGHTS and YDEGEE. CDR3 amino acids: CASSRDTEAFF. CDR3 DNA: TGTGCCAGCAGCCGAGACACTGAAGCTTTCTTT.

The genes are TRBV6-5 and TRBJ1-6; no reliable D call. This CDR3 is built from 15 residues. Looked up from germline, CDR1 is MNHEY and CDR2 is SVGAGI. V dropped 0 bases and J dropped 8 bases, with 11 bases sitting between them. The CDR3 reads CASSYSGGIDSPLHF. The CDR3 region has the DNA TGTGCCAGCAGTTACTCGGGCGGGATAGATTCACCCCTCCACTTT.

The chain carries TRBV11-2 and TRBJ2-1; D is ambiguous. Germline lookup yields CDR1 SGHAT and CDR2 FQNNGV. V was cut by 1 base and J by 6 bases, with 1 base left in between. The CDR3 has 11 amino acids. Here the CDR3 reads CASSLVNEQFF. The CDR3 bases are TGTGCCAGCAGCTTAGTCAATGAGCAGTTCTTC.

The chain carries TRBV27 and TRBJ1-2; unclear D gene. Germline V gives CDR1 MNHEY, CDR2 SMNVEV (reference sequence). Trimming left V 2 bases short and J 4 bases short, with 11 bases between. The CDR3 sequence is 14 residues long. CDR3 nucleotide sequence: TGTGCCAGCAGTTTAGAGGGCCGGGGCTATGGCTACACCTTC. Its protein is CASSLEGRGYGYTF.

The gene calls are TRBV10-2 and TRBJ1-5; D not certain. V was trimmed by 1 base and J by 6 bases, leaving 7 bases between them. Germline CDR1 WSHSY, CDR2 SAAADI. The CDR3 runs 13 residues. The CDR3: CASSELMGQPQHF. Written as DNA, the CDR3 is TGCGCCAGCAGTGAGTTAATGGGTCAGCCCCAGCATTTT.

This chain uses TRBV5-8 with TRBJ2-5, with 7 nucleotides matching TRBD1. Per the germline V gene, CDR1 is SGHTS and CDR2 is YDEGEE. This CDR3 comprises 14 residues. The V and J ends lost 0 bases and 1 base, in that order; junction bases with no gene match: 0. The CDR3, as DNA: TGTGCCAGCAGCTTGGGGGACAGCCAAGAGACCCAGTACTTC. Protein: CASSLGDSQETQYF.

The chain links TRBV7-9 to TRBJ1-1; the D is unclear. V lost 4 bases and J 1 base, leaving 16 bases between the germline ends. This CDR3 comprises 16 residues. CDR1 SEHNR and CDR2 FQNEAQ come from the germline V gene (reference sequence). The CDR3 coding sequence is TGTGCCAGCAGCTCCCAATCCGATTTAGCGAACACTGAAGCTTTCTTT. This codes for CASSSQSDLANTEAFF. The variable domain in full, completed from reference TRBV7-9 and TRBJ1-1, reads DTGVSQNPRHKITKRGQNVTFRCDPISEHNRLYWYRQTLGQGPEFLTYFQNEAQLEKSRLLSDRFSAERPKGSFSTLEIQRTEQGDSAMYLCASSSQSDLANTEAFFGQGTRLTVV.

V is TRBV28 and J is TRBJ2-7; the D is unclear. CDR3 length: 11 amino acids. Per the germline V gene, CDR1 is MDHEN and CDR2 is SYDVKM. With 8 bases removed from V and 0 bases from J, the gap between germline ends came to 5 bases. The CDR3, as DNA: TGTGCCAGCCAGAACTCCTACGAGCAGTACTTC. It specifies CASQNSYEQYF. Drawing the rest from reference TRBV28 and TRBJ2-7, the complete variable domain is DVKVTQSSRYLVKRTGEKVFLECVQDMDHENMFWYRQDPGLGLRLIYFSYDVKMKEKGDIPEGYSVSREKKERFSLILESASTNQTSMYLCASQNSYEQYFGPGTRLTVT.

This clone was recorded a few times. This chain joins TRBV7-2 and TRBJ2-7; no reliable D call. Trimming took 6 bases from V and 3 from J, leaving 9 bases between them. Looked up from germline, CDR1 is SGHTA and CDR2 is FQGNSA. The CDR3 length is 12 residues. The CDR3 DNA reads TGTGCCAGCAGTTTTAGTGGCTACGAGCAGTACTTC. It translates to CASSFSGYEQYF.